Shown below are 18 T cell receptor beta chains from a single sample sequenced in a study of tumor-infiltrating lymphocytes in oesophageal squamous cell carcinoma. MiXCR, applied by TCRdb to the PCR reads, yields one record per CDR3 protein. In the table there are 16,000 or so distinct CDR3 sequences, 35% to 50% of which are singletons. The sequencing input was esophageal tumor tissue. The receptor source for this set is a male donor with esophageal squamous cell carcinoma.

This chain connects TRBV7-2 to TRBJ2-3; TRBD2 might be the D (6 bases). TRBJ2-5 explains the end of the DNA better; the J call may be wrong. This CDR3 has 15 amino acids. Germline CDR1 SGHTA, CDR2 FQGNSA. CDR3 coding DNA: TGTGCCAGCAGCTTGTCGGGGGTGACCCGGCAGACCCAGTACTTC. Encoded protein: CASSLSGVTRQTQYF.

The CDR3 reads CASSLGEISTDTQYF. The CDR3 DNA reads as TGTGCCAGCAGTTTGGGGGAGATAAGCACAGATACGCAGTATTTT. The chain is built from TRBV12-3 or TRBV12-4 and TRBJ2-3; D possibly uses TRBD1 or TRBD2 (5 bases each). The CDR3 is made up of 15 amino acids. V was pared by 3 bases and J by 0 bases, with 10 bases between.

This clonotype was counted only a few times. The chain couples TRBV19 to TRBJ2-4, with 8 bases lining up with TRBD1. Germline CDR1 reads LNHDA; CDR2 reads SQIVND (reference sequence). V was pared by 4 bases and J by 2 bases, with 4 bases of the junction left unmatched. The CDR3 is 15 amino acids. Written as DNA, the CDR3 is TGTGCCAGTAGTACAGGGGGCTTTACCAAAAACATTCAGTACTTC. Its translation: CASSTGGFTKNIQYF. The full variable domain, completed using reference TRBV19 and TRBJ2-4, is DGGITQSPKYLFRKEGQNVTLSCEQNLNHDAMYWYRQDPGQGLRLIYYSQIVNDFQKGDIAEGYSVSREKKESFPLTVTSAQKNPTAFYLCASSTGGFTKNIQYFGAGTRLSVL.

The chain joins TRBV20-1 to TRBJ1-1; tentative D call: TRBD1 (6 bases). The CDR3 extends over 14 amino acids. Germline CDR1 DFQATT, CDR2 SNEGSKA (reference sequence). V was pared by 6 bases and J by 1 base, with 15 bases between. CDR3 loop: CSAAAGAGNTEAFF. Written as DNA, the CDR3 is TGCAGTGCAGCGGCAGGGGCCGGGAACACTGAAGCTTTCTTT.

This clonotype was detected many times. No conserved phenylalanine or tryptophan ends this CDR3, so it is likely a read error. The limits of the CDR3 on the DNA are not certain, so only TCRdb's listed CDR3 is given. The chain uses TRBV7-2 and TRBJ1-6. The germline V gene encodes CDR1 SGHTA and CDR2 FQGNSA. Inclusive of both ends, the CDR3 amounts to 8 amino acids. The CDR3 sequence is CASSPHSG.

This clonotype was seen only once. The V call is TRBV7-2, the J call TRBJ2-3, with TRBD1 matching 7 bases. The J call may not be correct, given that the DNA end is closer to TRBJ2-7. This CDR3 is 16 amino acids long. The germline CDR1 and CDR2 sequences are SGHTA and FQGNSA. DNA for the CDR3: TGTGCCAGCAGCACCCCCACAGGGGCCTCCTACAATGAGCAGTACTTC. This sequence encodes CASSTPTGASYNEQYF.

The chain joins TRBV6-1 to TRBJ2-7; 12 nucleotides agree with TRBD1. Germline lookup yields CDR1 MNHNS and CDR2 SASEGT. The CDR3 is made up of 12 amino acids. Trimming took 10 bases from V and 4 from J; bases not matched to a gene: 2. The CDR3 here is CAMGQGAYEQYF. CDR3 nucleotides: TGTGCCATGGGACAGGGGGCTTACGAGCAGTACTTC.

This CDR3 reads CASSLSRGLGETQYF. DNA of the CDR3: TGTGCCAGCAGTTTATCAAGGGGGCTTGGGGAGACCCAGTACTTC. V is TRBV28 and J is TRBJ2-3; 7 bases line up with TRBD1. The DNA end lines up better with TRBJ2-5; the J call may be wrong. Looked up from germline, CDR1 is MDHEN and CDR2 is SYDVKM. The length of the CDR3 is 15 residues.

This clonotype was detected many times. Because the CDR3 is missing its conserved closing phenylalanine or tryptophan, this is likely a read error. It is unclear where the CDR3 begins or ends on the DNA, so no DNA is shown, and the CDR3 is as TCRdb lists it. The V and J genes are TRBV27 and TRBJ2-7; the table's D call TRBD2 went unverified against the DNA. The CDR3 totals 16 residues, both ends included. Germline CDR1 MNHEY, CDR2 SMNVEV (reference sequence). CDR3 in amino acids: CASNPTPEDYGYTFGS.

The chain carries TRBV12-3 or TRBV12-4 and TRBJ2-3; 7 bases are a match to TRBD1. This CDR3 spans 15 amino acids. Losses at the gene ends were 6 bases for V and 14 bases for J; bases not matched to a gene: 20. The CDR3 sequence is CASSGQVLSTGELYF. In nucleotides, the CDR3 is TGTGCCAGCAGCGGACAGGTTTTAAGCACCGGGGAGCTGTATTTT.

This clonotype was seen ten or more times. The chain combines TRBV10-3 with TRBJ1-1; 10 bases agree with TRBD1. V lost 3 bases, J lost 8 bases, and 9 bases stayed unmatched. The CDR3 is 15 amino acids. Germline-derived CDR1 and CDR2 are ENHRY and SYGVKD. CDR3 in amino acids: CAISDAGTGVLEAFF. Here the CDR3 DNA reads TGTGCCATCAGTGACGCCGGGACAGGGGTGCTGGAAGCTTTCTTT.

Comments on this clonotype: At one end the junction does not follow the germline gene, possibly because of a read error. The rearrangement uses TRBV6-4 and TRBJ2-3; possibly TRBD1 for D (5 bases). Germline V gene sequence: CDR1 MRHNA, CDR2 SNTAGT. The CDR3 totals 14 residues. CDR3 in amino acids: CASSVQGAADTHYF. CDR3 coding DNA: TGTGCCAGCAGTGTCCAGGGTGCGGCCGATACGCACTATTTT.

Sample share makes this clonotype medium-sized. CDR3 nucleotide sequence: TGTGCCAGCAGCTTATCATCTAGCGGGACCATCTACGAGCAGTACTTC. Encoded protein: CASSLSSSGTIYEQYF. This chain links TRBV7-2 with TRBJ2-7; 9 positions agree with TRBD2. The ends lost 2 bases at V and 3 bases at J; junction bases unmatched: 8. Germline V gives CDR1 SGHTA, CDR2 FQGNSA. CDR3 length equals 16 residues. Based on the CDR3 plus reference TRBV7-2 and TRBJ2-7, the full variable domain is GAGVSQSPSNKVTEKGKDVELRCDPISGHTALYWYRQSLGQGLEFLIYFQGNSAPDKSGLPSDRFSAERTGGSVSTLTIQRTQQEDSAVYLCASSLSSSGTIYEQYFGPGTRLTVT.

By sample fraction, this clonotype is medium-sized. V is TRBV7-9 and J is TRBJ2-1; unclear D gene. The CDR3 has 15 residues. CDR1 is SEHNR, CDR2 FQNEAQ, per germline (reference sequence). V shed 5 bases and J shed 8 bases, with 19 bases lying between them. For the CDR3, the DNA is TGTGCCAGCAGCCGGGTTGGGCCCCAGGTCCATGAGCAGTTCTTC. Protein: CASSRVGPQVHEQFF.

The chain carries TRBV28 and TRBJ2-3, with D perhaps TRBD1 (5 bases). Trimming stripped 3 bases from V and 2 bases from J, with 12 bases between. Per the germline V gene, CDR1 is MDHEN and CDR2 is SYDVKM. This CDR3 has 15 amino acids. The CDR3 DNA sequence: TGTGCCAGCAGTTTCCAGACAGCCCACACAGATACGCAGTATTTT. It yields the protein CASSFQTAHTDTQYF.

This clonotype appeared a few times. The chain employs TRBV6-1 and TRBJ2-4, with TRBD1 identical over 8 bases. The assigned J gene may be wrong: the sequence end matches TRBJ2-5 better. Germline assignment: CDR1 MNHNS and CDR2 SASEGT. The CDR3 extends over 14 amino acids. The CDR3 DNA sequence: TGTGCCAGCAGTGGGGCAGGGGGCAGAGAGACCCAGTACTTC. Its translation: CASSGAGGRETQYF.

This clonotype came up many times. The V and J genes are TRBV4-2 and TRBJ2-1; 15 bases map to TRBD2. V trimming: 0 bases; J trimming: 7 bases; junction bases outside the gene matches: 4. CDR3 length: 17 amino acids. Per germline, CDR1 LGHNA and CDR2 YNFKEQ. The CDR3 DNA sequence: TGTGCCAGCAGCCAAGACCCCGGGACTAGCGGGGGGAATGAGCAGTTCTTC. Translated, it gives CASSQDPGTSGGNEQFF.

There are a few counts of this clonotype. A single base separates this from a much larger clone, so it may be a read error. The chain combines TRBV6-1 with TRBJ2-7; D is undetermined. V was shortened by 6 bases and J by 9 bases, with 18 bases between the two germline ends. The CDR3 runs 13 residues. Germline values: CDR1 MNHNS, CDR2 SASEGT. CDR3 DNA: TGTGCCAGCAGCCCACGTCCCGGGTTGGGGCAGTACTTC. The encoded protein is CASSPRPGLGQYF.